Listed below are T cell receptor beta chains from one sample, sequenced in a study of vaccination effects on CD4 cells after COVID-19. Sequenced by immunoSEQ multiplex PCR; TCRdb stores in-frame clones only, minus some. The table includes 20,000 to 30,000 clones, 60% to 80% detected once. Antigen specificity for these receptors is unknown. The specimen comprised CD4+ T cells from PBMCs cultured with SARS-CoV-2 spike peptides, sampled before COVID-19 vaccination. These receptors came from a human donor who had a prior SARS-CoV-2 infection. Both conserved end residues are trimmed from each CDR3. D genes are given only for firm matches.

D gene	J gene	V gene	CDR3 protein
NA	TRBJ1-5	TRBV19	ASSVDRNQPQH
NA	TRBJ1-1	TRBV6-2/TRBV6-3	ASSPRLWYGSEAF
TRBD2	TRBJ2-7	TRBV4-2	ASSRLAGVDEQY
TRBD2	TRBJ2-2	TRBV10-3	AINPSGPTGELF
TRBD1	TRBJ1-2	TRBV5-1	ASSFRDRGDGYT
NA	TRBJ1-1	TRBV23-1	ASSQSGIESLIAF
NA	TRBJ1-3	TRBV10-3	AIRDSSGNTIY
TRBD1	TRBJ1-5	TRBV2	ASSERDRRLYSNQPQH
TRBD1	TRBJ2-5	TRBV27	ASSPLDRAGETQY
NA	TRBJ2-4	TRBV19	ASIPSDIQY
NA	TRBJ1-5	TRBV2	ASRGHRGSNQPQH
TRBD2	TRBJ2-5	TRBV4-2	ASSQDRGRRGETQY
TRBD1	TRBJ2-3	TRBV7-2	ASSIDRGNTQY
NA	TRBJ2-5	TRBV5-1	ASWGDSQETQY
NA	TRBJ2-3	TRBV6-5	ASSPRSPNTQY
NA	TRBJ1-1	TRBV4-1	ASSRTAQVNTEAF
NA	TRBJ2-5	TRBV6-5	ASNLDGTGETQY
TRBD2	TRBJ2-7	TRBV6-5	ASGRMLADSYEQY
TRBD1	TRBJ2-5	TRBV11-2	ASSQGVFMETQY
NA	TRBJ2-1	TRBV18	ASSQRINNEQF
TRBD1	TRBJ1-2	TRBV6-2/TRBV6-3	ASSPRTGYGYT
NA	TRBJ2-1	TRBV11-2	ASSLVFGGRGNEQF
TRBD2	TRBJ2-2	TRBV5-1	ASSFGLAGVGGELF
NA	TRBJ1-2	TRBV5-8	ASSSPPLYGYT
NA	TRBJ2-5	TRBV19	ASSIMSGAGVTQY
TRBD1	TRBJ1-1	TRBV24-1	ATSGTGAANTEAF
NA	TRBJ1-5	TRBV2	ASRAEGNQPQH
NA	TRBJ2-1	TRBV2	ASSKDPHHNEQF
NA	TRBJ2-3	TRBV5-1	ASSPQGRGPDTQY
TRBD2	TRBJ2-2	TRBV7-3	ASSSGLAGRGELF
NA	TRBJ2-1	TRBV5-4	ASSFRVDNEQF
NA	TRBJ1-2	TRBV7-9	ASSLDAGAGYT
NA	TRBJ2-7	TRBV7-8	ASSLDGRLSYEQY
NA	TRBJ2-7	TRBV19	ASSRFRTTISYEQY
TRBD2	TRBJ2-3	TRBV7-8	ASRVTSAADTQY
NA	TRBJ1-5	TRBV2	ASSEDRINQPQH
TRBD1	TRBJ1-2	TRBV15	ATSRHRGGYT
NA	TRBJ1-1	TRBV24-1	ATSEGGKGGTEAF
NA	TRBJ1-1	TRBV7-2	ASTQGASNTEAF
NA	TRBJ2-2	TRBV20-1	SASKGRITGELF
TRBD1	TRBJ1-1	TRBV2	ASTYRGSDTEAF
NA	TRBJ1-4	TRBV19	ASSITGSRNEKLF
NA	TRBJ2-3	TRBV4-2	ASSQETGRTQY
TRBD1	TRBJ1-2	TRBV27	ASSPDRRARDGYT
NA	TRBJ1-4	TRBV20-1	SASSWEKLF
NA	TRBJ2-2	TRBV2	ASTVGLAGTGELF
NA	TRBJ1-1	TRBV4-2	ASSQDRGAEAF
NA	TRBJ1-1	TRBV4-1	ASSPREGGTEAF
NA	TRBJ2-3	TRBV7-2	ASSLVGGHTDTQY